This T cell receptor beta chain emerged from a study of T-cell reconstitution after alpha-beta-depleted transplantation in children. There are 15 residues in the CDR3. V lost 7 bases to trimming and J lost 13 bases; unmatched junction nucleotides: 13. Germline values: CDR1 SNHLY, CDR2 FYNNEI. This clonotype occurred many times. Unique molecular identifiers were incorporated during preparation of the TCRbeta library. TCRdb passed the PCR reads through MiXCR, listing each CDR3 protein once. The table includes approximately 490,000 distinct CDR3 sequences, roughly a tenth detected once. The starting material was PBMCs, obtained before TCRalphabeta/CD19-depleted stem cell transplant. The chain recombines TRBV2 with TRBJ2-3; 14 bases fit TRBD2. The TCR was taken from a child aged 2 to 9 with inherited bone marrow failure, due to receive a stem cell transplant. The CDR3: CASKLTTSGRAFEYF. CDR3 in DNA: TGTGCCAGCAAACTGACGACTAGCGGGAGGGCCTTTGAGTATTTT.